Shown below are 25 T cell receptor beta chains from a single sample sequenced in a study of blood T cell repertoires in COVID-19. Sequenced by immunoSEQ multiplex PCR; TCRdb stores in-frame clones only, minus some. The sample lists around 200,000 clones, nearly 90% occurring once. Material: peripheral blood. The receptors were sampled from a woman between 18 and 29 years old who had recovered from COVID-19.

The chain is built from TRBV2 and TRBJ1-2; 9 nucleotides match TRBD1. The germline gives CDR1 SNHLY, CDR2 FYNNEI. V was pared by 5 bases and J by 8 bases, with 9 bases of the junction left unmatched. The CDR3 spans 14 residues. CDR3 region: CASSTLWTGEGYTF. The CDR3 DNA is TGTGCCAGCAGTACTTTGTGGACAGGGGAGGGCTACACCTTC.

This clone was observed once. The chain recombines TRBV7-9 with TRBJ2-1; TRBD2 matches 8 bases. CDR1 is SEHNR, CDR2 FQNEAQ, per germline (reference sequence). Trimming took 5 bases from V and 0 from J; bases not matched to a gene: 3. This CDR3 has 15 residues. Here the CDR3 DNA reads TGTGCCAGCAGCCAAGGGACTAGCTCCTACAATGAGCAGTTCTTC. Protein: CASSQGTSSYNEQFF.

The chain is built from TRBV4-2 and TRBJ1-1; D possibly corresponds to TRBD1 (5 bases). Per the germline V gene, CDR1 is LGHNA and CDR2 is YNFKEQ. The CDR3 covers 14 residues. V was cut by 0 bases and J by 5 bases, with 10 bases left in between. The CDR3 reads CASSQDLEGTEAFF. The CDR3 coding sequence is TGTGCCAGCAGCCAAGACCTGGAGGGGACTGAAGCTTTCTTT.

The DNA for the CDR3 is TGCGCCAGCAGCCAAGGTAGCGGGGGGTACGCCCTAGCCAAAAACATTCAGTACTTC. Translated: CASSQGSGGYALAKNIQYF. The chain links TRBV4-1 to TRBJ2-4, with 10 bases aligning to TRBD2. This CDR3 spans 19 amino acids. CDR1 and CDR2 (germline): MGHRA, YSYEKL. J lost 0 bases, V lost 1 base, and 9 bases had no gene match.

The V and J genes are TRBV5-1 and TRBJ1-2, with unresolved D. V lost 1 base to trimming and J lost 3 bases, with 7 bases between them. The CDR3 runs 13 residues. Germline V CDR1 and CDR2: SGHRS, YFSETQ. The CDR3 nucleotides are TGCGCCAGCAGCTTGCAGGTATACTATGGCTACACCTTC. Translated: CASSLQVYYGYTF.

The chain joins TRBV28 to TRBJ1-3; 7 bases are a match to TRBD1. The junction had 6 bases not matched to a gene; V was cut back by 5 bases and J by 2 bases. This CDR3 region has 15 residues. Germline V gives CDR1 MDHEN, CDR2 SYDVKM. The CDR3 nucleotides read TGTGCCAGCAGTACGAATGACAGGGCTGGAAACACCATATATTTT. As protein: CASSTNDRAGNTIYF.

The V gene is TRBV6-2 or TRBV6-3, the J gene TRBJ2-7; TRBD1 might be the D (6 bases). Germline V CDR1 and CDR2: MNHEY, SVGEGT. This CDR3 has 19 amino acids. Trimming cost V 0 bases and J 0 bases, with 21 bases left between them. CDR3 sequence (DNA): TGTGCCAGCAGTTACTCGGGGGCAGGTGAAATACTCAACTCCTACGAGCAGTACTTC. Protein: CASSYSGAGEILNSYEQYF.

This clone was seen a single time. CDR3 in amino acids: CASSKGRLAGGYEQYF. CDR3 DNA sequence: TGTGCCAGCAGCAAAGGCCGACTAGCGGGAGGGTACGAGCAGTACTTC. The rearrangement links TRBV21-1 to TRBJ2-7; whether TRBD2, the table's D call, matches the DNA was not checked. TRBV21-1 is a pseudogene locus. This CDR3 contains 16 residues.

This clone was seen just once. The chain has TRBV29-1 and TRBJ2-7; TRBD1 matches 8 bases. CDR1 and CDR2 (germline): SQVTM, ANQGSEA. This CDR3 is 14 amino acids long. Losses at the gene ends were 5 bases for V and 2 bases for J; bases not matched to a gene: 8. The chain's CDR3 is CSVNGQGKAYEQYF. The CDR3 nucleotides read TGCAGCGTTAACGGACAGGGTAAGGCCTACGAGCAGTACTTC.

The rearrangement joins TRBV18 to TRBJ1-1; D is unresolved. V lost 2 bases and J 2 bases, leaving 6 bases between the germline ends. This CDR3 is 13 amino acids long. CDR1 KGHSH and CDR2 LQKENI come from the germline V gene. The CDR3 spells CASSPGLNTEAFF. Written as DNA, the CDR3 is TGTGCCAGCTCACCAGGCTTAAACACTGAAGCTTTCTTT.

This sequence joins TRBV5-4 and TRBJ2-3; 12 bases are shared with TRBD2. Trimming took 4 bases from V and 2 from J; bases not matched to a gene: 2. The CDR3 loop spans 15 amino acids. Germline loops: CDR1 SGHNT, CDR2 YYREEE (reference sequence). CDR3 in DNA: TGTGCCAGCAGCAGACTAGCGGGAGACACAGATACGCAGTATTTT. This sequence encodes CASSRLAGDTDTQYF.

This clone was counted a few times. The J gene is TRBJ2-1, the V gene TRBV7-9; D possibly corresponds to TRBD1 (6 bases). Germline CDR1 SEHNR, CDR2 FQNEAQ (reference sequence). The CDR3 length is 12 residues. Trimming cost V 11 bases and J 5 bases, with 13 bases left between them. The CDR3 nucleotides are TGTGCCGGAGACAGGCCTAACAATGAGCAGTTCTTC. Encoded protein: CAGDRPNNEQFF.

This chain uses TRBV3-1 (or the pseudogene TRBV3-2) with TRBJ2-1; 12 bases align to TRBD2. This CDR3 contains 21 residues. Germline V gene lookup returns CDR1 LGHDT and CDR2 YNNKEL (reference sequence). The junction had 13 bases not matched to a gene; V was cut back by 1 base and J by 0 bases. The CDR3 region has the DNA TGTGCCAGCAGCCAAGGGGCCCACGGACTAGCGGGGTACTCCTCCTACAATGAGCAGTTCTTC. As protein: CASSQGAHGLAGYSSYNEQFF.

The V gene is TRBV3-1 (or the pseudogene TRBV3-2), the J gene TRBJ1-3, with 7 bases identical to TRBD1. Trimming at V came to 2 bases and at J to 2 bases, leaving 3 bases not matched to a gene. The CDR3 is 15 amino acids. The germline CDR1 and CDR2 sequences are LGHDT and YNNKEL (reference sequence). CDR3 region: CASSQTGVTGNTIYF. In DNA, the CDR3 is TGTGCCAGCAGCCAAACAGGGGTTACTGGAAACACCATATATTTT.

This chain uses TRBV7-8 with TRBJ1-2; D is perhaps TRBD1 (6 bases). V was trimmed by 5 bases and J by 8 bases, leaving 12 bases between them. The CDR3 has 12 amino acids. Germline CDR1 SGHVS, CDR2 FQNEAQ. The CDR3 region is CASSLTRGGYTF. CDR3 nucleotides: TGTGCCAGCAGCCTCACTAGGGGGGGCTACACCTTC.

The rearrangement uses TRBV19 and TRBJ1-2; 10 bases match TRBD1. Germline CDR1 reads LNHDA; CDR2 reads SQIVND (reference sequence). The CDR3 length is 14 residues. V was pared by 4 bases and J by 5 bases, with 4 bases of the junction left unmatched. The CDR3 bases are TGTGCCAGTAGTACCCCGGGACAGGGGTATGGCTACACCTTC. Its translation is CASSTPGQGYGYTF.

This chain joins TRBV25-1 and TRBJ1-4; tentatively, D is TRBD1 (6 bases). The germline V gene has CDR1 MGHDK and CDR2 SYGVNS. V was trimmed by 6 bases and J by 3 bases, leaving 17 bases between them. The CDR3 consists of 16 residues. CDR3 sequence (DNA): TGTGCCAGCAGCTCCAACAGGGAGGGGGCTAATGAAAAACTGTTTTTT. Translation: CASSSNREGANEKLFF.

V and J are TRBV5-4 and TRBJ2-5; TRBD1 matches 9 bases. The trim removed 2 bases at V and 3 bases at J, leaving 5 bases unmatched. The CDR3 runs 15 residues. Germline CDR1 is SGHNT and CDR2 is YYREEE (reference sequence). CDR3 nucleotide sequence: TGTGCCAGCAGCTTCGGGACAGGGTGGGAAGAGACCCAGTACTTC. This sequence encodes CASSFGTGWEETQYF. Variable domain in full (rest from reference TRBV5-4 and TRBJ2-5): ETGVTQSPTHLIKTRGQQVTLRCSSQSGHNTVSWYQQALGQGPQFIFQYYREEENGRGNFPPRFSGLQFPNYSSELNVNALELDDSALYLCASSFGTGWEETQYFGPGTRLLVL.

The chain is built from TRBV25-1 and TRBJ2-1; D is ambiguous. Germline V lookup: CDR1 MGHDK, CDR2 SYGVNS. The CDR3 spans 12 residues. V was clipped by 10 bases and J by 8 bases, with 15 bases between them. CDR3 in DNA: TGTGCCACCACCTCCTCGAGCTATGAGCAGTTCTTC. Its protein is CATTSSSYEQFF.

As DNA, the CDR3 is TGTGCCAGCAGCGCCTCCTCCGGGAGATCACCGAACTATGGCTACACCTTC. It encodes CASSASSGRSPNYGYTF. V and J are TRBV9 and TRBJ1-2; no reliable D call. The CDR3 is 17 residues long. Germline-derived CDR1 and CDR2 are SGDLS and YYNGEE. V lost 3 bases, J lost 2 bases, and 20 bases lay in between.

The CDR3 sequence: CASSLREMGQETQYF. DNA of the CDR3: TGTGCCAGCAGCTTGCGGGAGATGGGCCAGGAGACCCAGTACTTC. The chain carries TRBV5-4 and TRBJ2-5; maybe TRBD2 (6 bases). From germline, CDR1 is SGHNT and CDR2 YYREEE (reference sequence). There are 15 residues in the CDR3. Trimming took 1 base from V and 5 from J, leaving 15 bases between them.

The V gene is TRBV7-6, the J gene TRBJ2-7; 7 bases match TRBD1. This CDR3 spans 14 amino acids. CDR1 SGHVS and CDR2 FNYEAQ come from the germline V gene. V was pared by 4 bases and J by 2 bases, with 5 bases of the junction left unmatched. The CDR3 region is CASSSTGLTYEQYF. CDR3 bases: TGTGCCAGCAGCTCGACAGGGTTAACCTACGAGCAGTACTTC.

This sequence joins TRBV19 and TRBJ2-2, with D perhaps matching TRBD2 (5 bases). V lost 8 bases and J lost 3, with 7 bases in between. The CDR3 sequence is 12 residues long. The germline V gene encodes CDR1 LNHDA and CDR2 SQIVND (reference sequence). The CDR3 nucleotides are TGTGCCAGTCGGACTTACACCGGGGAGCTGTTTTTT. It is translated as CASRTYTGELFF.

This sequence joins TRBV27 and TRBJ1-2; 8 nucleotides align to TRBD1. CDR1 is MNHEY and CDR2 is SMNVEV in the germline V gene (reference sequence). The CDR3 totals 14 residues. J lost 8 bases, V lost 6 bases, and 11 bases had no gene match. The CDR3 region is CASSPTGETRGYTF. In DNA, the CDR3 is TGTGCCAGCAGCCCGACAGGGGAGACACGCGGCTACACCTTC.

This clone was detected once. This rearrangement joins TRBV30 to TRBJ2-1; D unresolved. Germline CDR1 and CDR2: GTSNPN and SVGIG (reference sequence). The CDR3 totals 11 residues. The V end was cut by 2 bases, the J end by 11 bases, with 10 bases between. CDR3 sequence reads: CAWSTPRKQFF. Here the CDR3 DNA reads TGTGCCTGGAGTACTCCGAGAAAGCAGTTCTTC.